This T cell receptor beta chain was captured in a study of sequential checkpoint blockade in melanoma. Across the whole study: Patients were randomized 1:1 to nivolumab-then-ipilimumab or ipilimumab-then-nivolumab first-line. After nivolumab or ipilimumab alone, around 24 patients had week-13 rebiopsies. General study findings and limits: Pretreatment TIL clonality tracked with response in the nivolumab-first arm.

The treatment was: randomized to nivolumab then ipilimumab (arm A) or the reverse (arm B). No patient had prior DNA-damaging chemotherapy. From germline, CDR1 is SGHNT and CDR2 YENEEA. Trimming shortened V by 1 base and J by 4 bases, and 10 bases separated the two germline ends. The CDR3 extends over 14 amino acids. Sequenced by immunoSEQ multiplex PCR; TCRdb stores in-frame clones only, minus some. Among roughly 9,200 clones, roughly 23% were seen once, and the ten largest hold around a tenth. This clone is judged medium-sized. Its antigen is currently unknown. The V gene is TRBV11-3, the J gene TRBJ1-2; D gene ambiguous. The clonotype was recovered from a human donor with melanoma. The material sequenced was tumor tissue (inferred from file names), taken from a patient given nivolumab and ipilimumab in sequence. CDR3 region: CASSLGRERYGYTF. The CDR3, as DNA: TGTGCCAGCAGCTTAGGCCGAGAGCGCTATGGCTACACCTTC.